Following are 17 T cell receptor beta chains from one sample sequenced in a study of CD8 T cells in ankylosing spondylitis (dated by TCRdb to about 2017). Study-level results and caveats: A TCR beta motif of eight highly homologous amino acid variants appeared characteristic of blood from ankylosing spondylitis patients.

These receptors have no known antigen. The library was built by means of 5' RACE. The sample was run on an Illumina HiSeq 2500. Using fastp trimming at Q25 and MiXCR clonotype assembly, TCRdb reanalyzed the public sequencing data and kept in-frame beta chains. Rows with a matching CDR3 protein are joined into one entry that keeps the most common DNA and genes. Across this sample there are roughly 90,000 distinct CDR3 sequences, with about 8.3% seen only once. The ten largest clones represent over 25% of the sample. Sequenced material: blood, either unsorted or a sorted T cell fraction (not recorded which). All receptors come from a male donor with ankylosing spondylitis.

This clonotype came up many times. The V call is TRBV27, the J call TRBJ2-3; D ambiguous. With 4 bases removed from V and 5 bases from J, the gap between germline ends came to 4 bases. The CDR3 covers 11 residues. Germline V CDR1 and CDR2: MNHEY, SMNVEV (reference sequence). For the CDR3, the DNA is TGTGCCAGCAGTTGGGGAGATACGCAGTATTTT. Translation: CASSWGDTQYF.

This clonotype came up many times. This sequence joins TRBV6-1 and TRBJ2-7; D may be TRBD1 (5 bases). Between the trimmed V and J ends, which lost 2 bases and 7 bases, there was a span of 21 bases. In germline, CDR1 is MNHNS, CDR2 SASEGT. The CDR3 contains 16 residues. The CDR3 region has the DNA TGTGCCAGCAGTGAATGGGCTCTGTCAGGGCTGAAGGAGCAGTACTTC. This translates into CASSEWALSGLKEQYF.

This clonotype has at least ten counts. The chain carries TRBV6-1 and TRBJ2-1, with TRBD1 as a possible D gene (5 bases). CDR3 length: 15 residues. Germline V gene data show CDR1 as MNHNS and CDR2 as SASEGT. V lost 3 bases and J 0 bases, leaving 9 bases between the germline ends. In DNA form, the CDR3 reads TGTGCCAGCAGTGAGGACAAGAGCTCCTACAATGAGCAGTTCTTC. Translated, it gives CASSEDKSSYNEQFF.

The CDR3 region is CASKREVYEAFF. The CDR3 DNA sequence: TGTGCCAGCAAAAGGGAAGTGTATGAAGCTTTCTTT. This chain links TRBV2 with TRBJ1-1; D uncertain. The V end was cut by 7 bases, the J end by 7 bases, with 13 bases between. The CDR3 length is 12 residues. From germline, CDR1 is SNHLY and CDR2 FYNNEI.

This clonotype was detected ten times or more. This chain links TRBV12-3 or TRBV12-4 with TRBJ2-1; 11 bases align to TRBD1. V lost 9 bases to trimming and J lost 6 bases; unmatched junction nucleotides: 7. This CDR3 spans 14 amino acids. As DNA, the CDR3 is TGTGCCAGTAGGGACAGGGGGAAGCGCAATGAGCAGTTCTTC. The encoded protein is CASRDRGKRNEQFF.

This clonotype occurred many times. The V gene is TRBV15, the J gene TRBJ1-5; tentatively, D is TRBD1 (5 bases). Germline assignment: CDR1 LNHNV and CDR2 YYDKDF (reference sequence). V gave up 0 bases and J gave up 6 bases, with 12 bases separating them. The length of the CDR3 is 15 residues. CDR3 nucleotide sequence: TGTGCCACCAGCAGAGATGGGGCAGAAGGTCAGCCCCAGCATTTT. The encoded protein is CATSRDGAEGQPQHF.

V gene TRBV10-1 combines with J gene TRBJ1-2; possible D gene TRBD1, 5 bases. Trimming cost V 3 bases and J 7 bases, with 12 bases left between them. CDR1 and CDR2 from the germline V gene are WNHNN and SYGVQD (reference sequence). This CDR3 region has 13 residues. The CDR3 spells CASSDSRVTGYTF. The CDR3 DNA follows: TGCGCCAGCAGTGATTCCAGGGTCACTGGCTACACCTTC.

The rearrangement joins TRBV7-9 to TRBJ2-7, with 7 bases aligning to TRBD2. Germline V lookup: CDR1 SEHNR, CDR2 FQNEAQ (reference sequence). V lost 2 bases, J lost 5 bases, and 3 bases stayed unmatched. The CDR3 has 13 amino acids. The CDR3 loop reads CASSLSGRDEQYV. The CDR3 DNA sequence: TGTGCCAGCAGCTTATCAGGGAGGGACGAGCAGTACGTC.

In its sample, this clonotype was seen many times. The CDR3 sequence is CASSMTGFTDTQYF. In DNA, the CDR3 is TGTGCCAGCAGTATGACAGGATTCACAGATACGCAGTATTTT. This chain uses TRBV28 with TRBJ2-3; a weak D match, TRBD1 (6 bases). Trimming took 5 bases from V and 2 from J, leaving 11 bases between them. The CDR3 contains 14 residues. Germline V CDR1 and CDR2: MDHEN, SYDVKM.

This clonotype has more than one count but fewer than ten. CDR3 protein: CASGVAPNSYEQYF. CDR3 nucleotide sequence: TGTGCCAGCGGGGTCGCGCCCAACTCCTACGAGCAGTACTTC. This rearrangement joins TRBV6-1 to TRBJ2-7; no reliable D call. CDR3 length: 14 residues. The germline V gene encodes CDR1 MNHNS and CDR2 SASEGT. Trimming removed 8 bases from V and 0 bases from J, with 14 bases in between.

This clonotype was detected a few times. As DNA, the CDR3 is TGTGCCAGCAGCCAGGGTTCAGGGGCGACCCAGTACTTC. Protein product: CASSQGSGATQYF. V and J are TRBV3-1 and TRBJ2-5; possible D gene TRBD1, 6 bases. This CDR3 comprises 13 residues. The V end lost 3 bases, the J end lost 7 bases, and 12 bases lay between the germline ends. Germline V lookup: CDR1 LGHDT, CDR2 YNNKEL (reference sequence).

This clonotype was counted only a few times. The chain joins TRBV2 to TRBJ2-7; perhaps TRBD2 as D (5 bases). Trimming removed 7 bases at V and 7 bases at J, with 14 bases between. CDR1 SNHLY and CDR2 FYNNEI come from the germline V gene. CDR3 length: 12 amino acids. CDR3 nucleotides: TGTGCCAGCATCGGACTGAGTAGAGAGCAGTACTTC. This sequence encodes CASIGLSREQYF.

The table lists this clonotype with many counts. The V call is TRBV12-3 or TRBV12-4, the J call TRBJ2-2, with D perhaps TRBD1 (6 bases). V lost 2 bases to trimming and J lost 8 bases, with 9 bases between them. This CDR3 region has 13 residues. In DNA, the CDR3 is TGTGCCAGCAGTTTATCGGGACAAGGGGAGCTGTTTTTT. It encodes CASSLSGQGELFF.

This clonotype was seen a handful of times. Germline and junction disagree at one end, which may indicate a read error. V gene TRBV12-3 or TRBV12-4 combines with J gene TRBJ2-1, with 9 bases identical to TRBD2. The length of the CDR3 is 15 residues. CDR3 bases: TGTGCCAGCAGCCCTGGGCTAGCGGGATACACTGAGCAGTTCTTC. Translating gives CASSPGLAGYTEQFF.

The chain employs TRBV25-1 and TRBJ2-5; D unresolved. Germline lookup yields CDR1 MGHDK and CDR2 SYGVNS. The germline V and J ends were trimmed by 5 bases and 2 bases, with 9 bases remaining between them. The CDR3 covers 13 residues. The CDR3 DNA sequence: TGTGCCAGCAGTTGGGCGGAGCAAGAGACCCAGTACTTC. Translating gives CASSWAEQETQYF.

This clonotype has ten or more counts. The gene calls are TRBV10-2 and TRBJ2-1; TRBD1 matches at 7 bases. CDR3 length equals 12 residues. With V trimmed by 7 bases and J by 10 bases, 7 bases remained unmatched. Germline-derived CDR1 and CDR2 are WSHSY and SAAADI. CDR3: CASKQGPGEQFF. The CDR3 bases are TGCGCCAGCAAACAGGGGCCCGGGGAGCAGTTCTTC.

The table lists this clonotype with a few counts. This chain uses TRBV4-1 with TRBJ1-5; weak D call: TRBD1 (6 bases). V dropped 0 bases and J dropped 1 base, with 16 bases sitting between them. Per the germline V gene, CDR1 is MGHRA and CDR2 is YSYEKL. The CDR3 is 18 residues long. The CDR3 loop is CASSQEYHRDPSNQPQHF. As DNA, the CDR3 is TGCGCCAGCAGCCAAGAGTATCACAGGGACCCCAGCAATCAGCCCCAGCATTTT.